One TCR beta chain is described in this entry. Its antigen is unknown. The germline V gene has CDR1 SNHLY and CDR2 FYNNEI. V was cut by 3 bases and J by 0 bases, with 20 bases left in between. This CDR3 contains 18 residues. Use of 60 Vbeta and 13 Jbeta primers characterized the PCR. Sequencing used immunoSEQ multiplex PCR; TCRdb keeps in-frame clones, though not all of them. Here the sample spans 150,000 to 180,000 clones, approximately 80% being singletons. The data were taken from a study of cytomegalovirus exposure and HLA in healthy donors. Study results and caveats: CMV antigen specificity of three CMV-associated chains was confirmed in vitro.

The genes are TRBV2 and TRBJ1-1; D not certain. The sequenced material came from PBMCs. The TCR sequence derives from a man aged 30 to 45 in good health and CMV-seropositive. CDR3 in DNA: TGTGCCAGCAGTGACAATCGGGAGGCAGCCCCATTGAACACTGAAGCTTTCTTT. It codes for CASSDNREAAPLNTEAFF.